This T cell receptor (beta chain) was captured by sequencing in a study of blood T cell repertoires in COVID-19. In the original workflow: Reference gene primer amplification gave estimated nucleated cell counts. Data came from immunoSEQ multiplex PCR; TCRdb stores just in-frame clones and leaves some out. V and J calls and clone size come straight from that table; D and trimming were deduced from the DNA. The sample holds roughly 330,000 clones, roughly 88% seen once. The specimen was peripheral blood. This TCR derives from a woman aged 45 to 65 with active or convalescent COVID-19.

The DNA of the CDR3 is TGTGCCAGTAGTTTAGGACTGATCAATCAGCCCCAGCATTTT. Translation: CASSLGLINQPQHF. The chain couples TRBV19 to TRBJ1-5; D gene unclear. V was shortened by 5 bases and J by 3 bases, with 11 bases between the two germline ends. This CDR3 has 14 residues. CDR1 LNHDA and CDR2 SQIVND come from the germline V gene (reference sequence).